A single sample gave rise to the 7 T cell receptor beta chains below, sequenced in a study of blood T cell repertoires in COVID-19. The assay was immunoSEQ multiplex PCR, and TCRdb's table has in-frame clones only and misses some. The data show roughly 360,000 clones, around 83% seen once. What was sequenced was PBMCs or T cells enriched from blood (not recorded which). All receptors derive from a woman in her fifties or sixties who had recovered from COVID-19.

The genes are TRBV14 and TRBJ2-2, with 10 bases fitting TRBD1. From germline, CDR1 is SGHDN and CDR2 FVKESK. The V segment lost 5 bases and the J segment 6 bases; nucleotides outside the gene matches: 3. The CDR3 extends over 14 amino acids. CDR3 region: CASSGTGAAGELFF. CDR3 sequence (DNA): TGTGCCAGCAGCGGGACAGGGGCGGCCGGGGAGCTGTTTTTT.

This chain uses TRBV4-1 with TRBJ1-4; D may be TRBD1 (6 bases). Trimming took 4 bases from V and 7 from J, leaving 13 bases between them. The CDR3 is 14 amino acids. Germline V CDR1 and CDR2: MGHRA, YSYEKL. The CDR3 reads CASSPGGQGEKLFF. CDR3 DNA: TGCGCCAGCAGCCCGGGGGGGCAGGGTGAAAAACTGTTTTTT.

The CDR3 is CASSIPSDQPQHF. CDR3 sequence (DNA): TGTGCCAGTAGTATCCCATCGGATCAGCCCCAGCATTTT. The gene calls are TRBV19 and TRBJ1-5; D is uncertain. The V gene lost 3 bases and the J gene lost 5 bases, with 8 bases spanning the gap. The CDR3 totals 13 residues. Germline V gene data show CDR1 as LNHDA and CDR2 as SQIVND (reference sequence).

CDR3 sequence: CATSDWSGRGYTF. The CDR3 DNA sequence: TGTGCCACCAGTGATTGGTCAGGGAGGGGCTACACCTTC. The J gene is TRBJ1-2, the V gene TRBV24-1; a weak D match, TRBD1 (5 bases). From germline, CDR1 is KGHDR and CDR2 SFDVKD. The CDR3 runs 13 residues. Trimming pared 2 bases from V and 8 bases from J, leaving 11 bases between.

This clone was observed once. The CDR3 sequence is CASSPTPNYGYTF. CDR3 bases: TGTGCCAGCAGCCCAACACCCAACTATGGCTACACCTTC. J is TRBJ1-2 and V is TRBV5-6; D not resolved. V lost 4 bases to trimming and J lost 2 bases, with 9 bases between them. The V gene's germline CDR1 is SGHDT and CDR2 YYEEEE. The CDR3 covers 13 residues.

The table lists this clone with a few counts. The chain combines TRBV3-1 (or the pseudogene TRBV3-2) with TRBJ1-1; TRBD1 matches at 8 bases. The CDR3 totals 15 residues. The germline CDR1 and CDR2 sequences are LGHDT and YNNKEL (reference sequence). V lost 1 base, J lost 8 bases, and 9 bases stayed unmatched. For the CDR3, the DNA is TGTGCCAGCAGCCAAGGAACCGGGACAGGTGACGAAGCTTTCTTT. Translated: CASSQGTGTGDEAFF.

This clone was seen a single time. V gene TRBV23-1 combines with J gene TRBJ1-2; D ambiguous. TRBV23-1 is marked as an open reading frame, function uncertain. V was shortened by 4 bases and J by 9 bases, with 9 bases between the two germline ends. The CDR3 runs to 11 residues. CDR3 loop: CASSPDMSYTF. The CDR3 DNA follows: TGCGCCAGCAGTCCCGACATGAGCTACACCTTC.